The entry below describes one T cell receptor (beta chain). Its specific antigen is unknown. Within one base of it there is no much larger clone, and no base qualities were kept. This specimen comes from a study of T cell responses to AZD1222 COVID-19 vaccine (dated by TCRdb to 2020 to 2022). Study-wide context: A total of roughly 240 trial participants underwent TCR sequencing, of whom around 200 received two doses of AZD1222 and about 26 received two doses of the MenACWY control vaccine. Trial participants were enrolled by age into subgroups of 18-55, 56-69 and 70-plus years, and about 150, 27 and 61 TCR-sequenced participants, respectively, were included in these subgroups. Summary of the overall study and its limitations: Vaccine-associated CD4 TCRs spanned the whole spike protein, with dominant responses in regions 160-218 and 743-854. The 56-69-year group was small, and its depth increase did not reach significance, likely because of low power. Most participants were white British and females outnumbered males, and the authors suggested that clonal diversity may have been underestimated. After two AZD1222 doses, both the breadth and the depth of spike-specific TCRs were significantly higher than at day 0 and than in MenACWY recipients. Reportedly, close to half of the unique spike-specific TCRs recognized epitopes lying outside the regions that are mutated in the B.1.351 and B.1.1.7 variants. Conclusions about previously exposed vaccinees were limited because only 6 or 7 AZD1222 recipients were SARS-CoV-2 seropositive at baseline. Because no day 14 peak-response samples were available, repertoires were characterized only after the peak T cell response.

Its CDR3 holds 15 amino acids, cysteine through phenylalanine. Left in the record is the CDR3 DNA by itself, 45 bases read in frame from the first base. According to the germline V gene (reference sequence), CDR1 reads LNHDA and CDR2 reads SQIVND. Cut back by 6 bases and 5 bases, the V and J ends lie 19 bases apart. What this sample's time point label stands for: about 28 days (+/-7) after the second vaccine dose. AZD1222 recipients given second doses at about 4 weeks or at about 12 weeks were pooled, since spike-specific TCR depth and breadth were not found to differ between the two schedules. Vaccinee samples were obtained from the UK trials COV001 and COV002, which included a single-blind randomized controlled phase 2/3 trial of AZD1222 (ChAdOx1 nCoV-19) in healthy adults. For TCRbeta chain sequencing, PBMC samples were collected from trial participants at day 0 and at day 28 after the second dose.

The CDR3 regions of human TCRbeta chains were analyzed by immunosequencing. As for how the authors treated the data: TCRs in the repertoires were matched against a reference library of SARS-CoV-2-specific TCRs that had been generated with the MIRA antigen-specificity platform. Breadth was defined as the fraction of unique TCRs that were SARS-CoV-2-associated. Depth was defined as the fraction of total T cells that were SARS-CoV-2-associated. Each spike-specific TCR was assigned to its reactive spike region and to a CD4 or CD8 class using the MIRA data. Log10-transformed breadth and depth values were compared by one-way ANOVA with Sidak's multiple comparisons tests. TCRdb mirrors the immuneACCESS table, restricted to in-frame sequences. Some clones are absent from its copies; in checked studies, under half trace to an unresolved V gene, and the reason for the others is unknown. V, J and clone size are those of that table, while D and trimming were read from the DNA. A total of 75,000 to 95,000 clones appear in this sample, approximately 81% of them only once. About 4.5% of the sample is taken by the ten largest.

This TCR was recovered from an adult who received the AZD1222 COVID-19 vaccine. Sequencing used peripheral blood, obtained 28 days after the second AZD1222 dose. This receptor chain uses TRBV19 and TRBJ1-1; the best D guess is TRBD1, with 5 bases matching. CDR3 region: CASRNGHRMDTEAFF. The DNA sequence reads TGTGCCAGTAGGAATGGGCACAGGATGGATACTGAAGCTTTCTTT.